The sequence of this TCR beta chain was determined in a study of blood T cells in healthy people across ages. About the study: In model experiments, template switching was able to capture about one barcoded beta molecule for every two T cells that were present.

Isolated per sample were at least 6 million PBMCs. This CDR3 has 12 residues. Trimming pared 3 bases from V and 3 bases from J, leaving 6 bases between. This clonotype was counted a few times. Its antigen is unidentified. Next came a second PCR, run for about 6 to 12 cycles, which used a sample-barcoded 5' primer along with a J-beta primer mix. TCRdb called the 5' RACE reads again in MiXCR, with one record for every CDR3 protein. The sample records approximately 780,000 distinct CDR3 sequences, 20% to 30% being singletons. Study conclusions and caveats: Conclusively comparing naive with antigen-experienced cells was impossible with unsorted PBMCs.

This sample also belongs to another study, concerning T cells of mothers and their children.

This clonotype originated in a boy between 10 and 17 years old in good health. What was sequenced was blood. V usage is TRBV12-3 or TRBV12-4 and J usage is TRBJ2-7; D not certain. The CDR3, as DNA: TGTGCCAGCAGTTTCGTACACTACGAGCAGTACTTC. Translation: CASSFVHYEQYF.